This T cell receptor (beta chain) was identified in a study of cytomegalovirus exposure and HLA in healthy donors. TCRdb keeps only in-frame clones here, not all; method: immunoSEQ multiplex PCR. The data contain tens of thousands of clones, almost 97% of them singletons. This clone appeared a single time. Looked up from germline, CDR1 is GTSNPN and CDR2 is SVGIG (reference sequence). The CDR3 consists of 15 residues. The V and J ends lost 0 bases and 1 base, in that order; junction bases with no gene match: 5. The V gene is TRBV30, the J gene TRBJ1-1; 7 nucleotides line up with TRBD1. This TCR derives from a man younger than 35 in good health and CMV-seropositive. Sequencing was performed on PBMCs. For the CDR3, the DNA is TGTGCCTGGAGTGTACCCGGGACAGAGAACACTGAAGCTTTCTTT. This codes for CAWSVPGTENTEAFF.